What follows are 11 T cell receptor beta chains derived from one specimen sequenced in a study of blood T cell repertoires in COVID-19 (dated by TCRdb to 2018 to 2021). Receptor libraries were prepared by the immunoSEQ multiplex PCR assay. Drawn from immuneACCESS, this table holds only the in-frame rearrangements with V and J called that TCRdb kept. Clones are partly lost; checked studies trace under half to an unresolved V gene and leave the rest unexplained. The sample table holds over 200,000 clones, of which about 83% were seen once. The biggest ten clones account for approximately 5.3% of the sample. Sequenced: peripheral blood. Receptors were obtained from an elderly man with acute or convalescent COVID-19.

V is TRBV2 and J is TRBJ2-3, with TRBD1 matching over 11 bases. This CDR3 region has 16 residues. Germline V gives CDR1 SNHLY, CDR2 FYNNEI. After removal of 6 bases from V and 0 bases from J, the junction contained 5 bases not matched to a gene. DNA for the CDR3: TGTGCCAGCAGGGGACAGGGGGACGCTAGCACAGATACGCAGTATTTT. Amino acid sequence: CASRGQGDASTDTQYF.

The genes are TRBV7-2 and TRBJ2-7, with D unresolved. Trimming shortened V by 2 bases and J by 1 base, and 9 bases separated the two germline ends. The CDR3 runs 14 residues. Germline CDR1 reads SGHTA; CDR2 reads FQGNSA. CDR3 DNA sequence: TGTGCCAGCAGCTTATTTTCCGGTTCCTACGAGCAGTACTTC. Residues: CASSLFSGSYEQYF. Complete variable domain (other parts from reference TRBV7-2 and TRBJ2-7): GAGVSQSPSNKVTEKGKDVELRCDPISGHTALYWYRQSLGQGLEFLIYFQGNSAPDKSGLPSDRFSAERTGGSVSTLTIQRTQQEDSAVYLCASSLFSGSYEQYFGPGTRLTVT.

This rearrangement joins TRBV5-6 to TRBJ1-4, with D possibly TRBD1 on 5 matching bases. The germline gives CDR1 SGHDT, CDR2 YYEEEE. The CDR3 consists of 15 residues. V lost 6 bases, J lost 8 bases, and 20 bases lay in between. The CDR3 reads CASTGRGWGGEKLFF. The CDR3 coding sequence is TGTGCCAGCACCGGACGGGGCTGGGGGGGGGAAAAACTGTTTTTT.

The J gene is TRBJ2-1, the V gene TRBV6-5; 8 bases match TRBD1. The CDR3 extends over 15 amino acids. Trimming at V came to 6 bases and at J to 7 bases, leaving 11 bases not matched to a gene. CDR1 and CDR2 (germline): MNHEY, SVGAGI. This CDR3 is CASSYRDRRANEQFF. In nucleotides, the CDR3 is TGTGCCAGCAGCTACCGGGACAGGCGGGCGAATGAGCAGTTCTTC.

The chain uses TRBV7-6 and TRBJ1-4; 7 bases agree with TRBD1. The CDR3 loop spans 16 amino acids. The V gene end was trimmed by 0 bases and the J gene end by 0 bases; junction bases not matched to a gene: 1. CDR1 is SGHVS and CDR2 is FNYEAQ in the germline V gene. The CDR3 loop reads CASSLAQGATNEKLFF. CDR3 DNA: TGTGCCAGCAGCTTAGCCCAGGGGGCAACTAATGAAAAACTGTTTTTT.

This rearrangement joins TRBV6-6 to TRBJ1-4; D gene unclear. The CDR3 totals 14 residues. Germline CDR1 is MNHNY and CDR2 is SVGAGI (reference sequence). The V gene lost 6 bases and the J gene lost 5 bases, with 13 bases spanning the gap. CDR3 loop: CASRLPAENEKLFF. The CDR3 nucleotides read TGTGCCAGCAGATTACCCGCGGAGAATGAAAAACTGTTTTTT.

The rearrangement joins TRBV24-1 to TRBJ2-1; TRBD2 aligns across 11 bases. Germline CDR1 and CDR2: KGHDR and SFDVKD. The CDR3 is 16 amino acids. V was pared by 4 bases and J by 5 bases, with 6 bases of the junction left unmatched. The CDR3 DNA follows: TGTGCCACCAGTGACCCGGGACTAGCGGATAACAATGAGCAGTTCTTC. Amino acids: CATSDPGLADNNEQFF.

The CDR3 reads CASSRGTSARTQYF. The CDR3 DNA is TGTGCCAGCAGTCGCGGGACTTCGGCTCGTACGCAGTATTTT. The rearrangement uses TRBV27 and TRBJ2-3; the D gene is possibly TRBD2 (6 bases). The CDR3 extends over 14 amino acids. Between the trimmed V and J ends, which lost 5 bases and 8 bases, there was a span of 17 bases. CDR1 is MNHEY, CDR2 SMNVEV, per germline (reference sequence).

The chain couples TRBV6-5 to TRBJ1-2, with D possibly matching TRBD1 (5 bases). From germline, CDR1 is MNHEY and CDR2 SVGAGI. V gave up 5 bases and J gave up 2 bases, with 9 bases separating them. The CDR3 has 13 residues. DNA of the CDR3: TGTGCCAGCAGTCAGGGTGTGAACTATGGCTACACCTTC. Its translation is CASSQGVNYGYTF.

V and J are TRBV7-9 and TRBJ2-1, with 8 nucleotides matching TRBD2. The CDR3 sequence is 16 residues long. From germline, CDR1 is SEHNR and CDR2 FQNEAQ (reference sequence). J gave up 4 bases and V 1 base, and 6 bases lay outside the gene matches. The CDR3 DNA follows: TGTGCCAGCAGCTTAGGGTCTAGCGGGTTGTACAATGAGCAGTTCTTC. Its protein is CASSLGSSGLYNEQFF. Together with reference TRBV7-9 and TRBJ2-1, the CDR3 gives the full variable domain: DTGVSQNPRHKITKRGQNVTFRCDPISEHNRLYWYRQTLGQGPEFLTYFQNEAQLEKSRLLSDRFSAERPKGSFSTLEIQRTEQGDSAMYLCASSLGSSGLYNEQFFGPGTRLTVL.

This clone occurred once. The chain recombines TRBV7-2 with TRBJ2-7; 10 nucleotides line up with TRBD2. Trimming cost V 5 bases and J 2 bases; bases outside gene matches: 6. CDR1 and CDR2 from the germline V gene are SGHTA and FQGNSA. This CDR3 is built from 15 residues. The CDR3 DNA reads TGTGCCAGCAGCGGCAGCGGGGGGGCCCCCTACGAGCAGTACTTC. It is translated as CASSGSGGAPYEQYF.